Each of the 19 T cell receptor beta chains below was sequenced from the same sample in a study of blood T cell repertoires in COVID-19. Data came from immunoSEQ multiplex PCR; TCRdb stores just in-frame clones and leaves some out. The table has 75,000 or so clones, over 65% seen once. Sequencing used peripheral blood. The source of these receptors is a woman older than 75 with acute or convalescent COVID-19.

V is TRBV29-1 and J is TRBJ1-1; TRBD1 agrees at 7 bases. V lost 7 bases to trimming and J lost 8 bases; unmatched junction nucleotides: 7. The germline V gene has CDR1 SQVTM and CDR2 ANQGSEA. The length of the CDR3 is 11 residues. CDR3 coding DNA: TGCAGCGCCGTACAGGGGAACGAAGCTTTCTTT. Protein: CSAVQGNEAFF.

This clone occurred once. The V call is TRBV12-2, the J call TRBJ1-5; TRBD1 is the table's D call, not checked against the DNA. TRBV12-2 is reported as a pseudogene. The CDR3 consists of 17 residues. The CDR3 DNA reads TGTGCAAGTCGCTTAGCCCTCGAACGGGACATTAATCAGCCCCAGCATTTT. It codes for CASRLALERDINQPQHF.

The chain joins TRBV12-5 to TRBJ1-1; possible D gene TRBD1, 6 bases. The V gene's germline CDR1 is LGHNT and CDR2 FRNRAP. Trimming stripped 0 bases from V and 7 bases from J, with 12 bases between. This CDR3 comprises 14 residues. The CDR3 sequence is CASGLVGGGIEAFF. The CDR3 nucleotides are TGTGCTAGTGGTTTGGTGGGGGGGGGCATTGAAGCTTTCTTT.

This chain connects TRBV9 to TRBJ2-1; 14 bases match TRBD2. This CDR3 region has 16 residues. Trimming removed 2 bases from V and 8 bases from J; junction bases left unmatched: 6. Germline CDR1 is SGDLS and CDR2 is YYNGEE. The CDR3 reads CASSVGLAGGWDEQFF. CDR3 coding DNA: TGTGCCAGCAGCGTCGGACTAGCGGGAGGTTGGGATGAGCAGTTCTTC.

The genes are TRBV5-1 and TRBJ2-3; 10 positions match TRBD1. The CDR3 runs 17 residues. The V and J ends lost 3 bases and 2 bases, in that order; junction bases with no gene match: 9. CDR1 SGHRS and CDR2 YFSETQ come from the germline V gene. The CDR3 DNA sequence: TGCGCCAGCAGCTGGCGGCCGGGACAGGGGATCACAGATACGCAGTATTTT. Translated, it gives CASSWRPGQGITDTQYF.

The chain combines TRBV11-2 with TRBJ2-1; TRBD1 agrees at 8 bases. J lost 7 bases, V lost 0 bases, and 8 bases had no gene match. The CDR3 runs to 16 residues. Germline V gives CDR1 SGHAT, CDR2 FQNNGV. The CDR3, as DNA: TGTGCCAGCAGCTTAGAGGGACAGGTTCGGGGTAATGAGCAGTTCTTC. Encoded protein: CASSLEGQVRGNEQFF.

The rearrangement joins TRBV28 to TRBJ1-1; D gene unclear. The germline V gene encodes CDR1 MDHEN and CDR2 SYDVKM. Trimming stripped 5 bases from V and 5 bases from J, with 18 bases between. The CDR3 sequence is 15 residues long. CDR3 sequence reads: CASSPGLLSETEAFF. DNA for the CDR3: TGTGCCAGCAGTCCCGGACTCCTGAGTGAGACTGAAGCTTTCTTT.

CDR3 coding DNA: TGTGCCAGCAGTGAATCTGCTAAAAACTATGGCTACACCTTC. Translating it yields CASSESAKNYGYTF. This chain connects TRBV2 to TRBJ1-2, with D unclear. Deletions cut 2 bases from V and 2 bases from J, with 9 bases between. The CDR3 sequence is 14 residues long. Germline CDR1 SNHLY, CDR2 FYNNEI.

This clone showed up just a few times. The rearrangement links TRBV27 to TRBJ1-4; 9 positions match TRBD1. Germline values: CDR1 MNHEY, CDR2 SMNVEV (reference sequence). CDR3 length equals 11 residues. V trimming: 5 bases; J trimming: 13 bases; junction bases outside the gene matches: 2. The CDR3 DNA is TGTGCCAGCAGTCCGGGACAGGGACTGTTTTTT. Amino acids: CASSPGQGLFF.

The rearrangement links TRBV30 to TRBJ2-7; D possibly corresponds to TRBD1 (6 bases). Deletions cut 1 base from V and 4 bases from J, with 11 bases between. The CDR3 has 13 amino acids. Germline V gives CDR1 GTSNPN, CDR2 SVGIG (reference sequence). The CDR3 is CAWSAGQPYEQYF. The CDR3 DNA is TGTGCCTGGAGTGCGGGACAACCATACGAGCAGTACTTC.

The chain uses TRBV14 and TRBJ2-3; TRBD1 might be the D (5 bases). V lost 8 bases and J 2 bases, leaving 14 bases between the germline ends. The CDR3 length is 14 residues. Looked up from germline, CDR1 is SGHDN and CDR2 is FVKESK. CDR3 DNA sequence: TGTGCCAGCGGCTTCCTAGGGGACACAGATACGCAGTATTTT. Its protein product is CASGFLGDTDTQYF.

CDR3 region: CASSERQNSNQPQHF. DNA for the CDR3: TGTGCCAGCAGTGAGAGGCAGAATAGCAATCAGCCCCAGCATTTT. The chain joins TRBV2 to TRBJ1-5; D is unclear. CDR3 length: 15 residues. Germline V CDR1 and CDR2: SNHLY, FYNNEI. Deletions cut 3 bases from V and 0 bases from J, with 9 bases between.

The chain joins TRBV2 to TRBJ1-2, with TRBD1 matching over 10 bases. The CDR3 contains 15 residues. The V segment lost 6 bases and the J segment 6 bases; nucleotides outside the gene matches: 10. Germline V gene lookup returns CDR1 SNHLY and CDR2 FYNNEI. The CDR3 coding sequence is TGTGCCAGCAGAGGAACGACAGGGGGCTCTGATGGCTACACCTTC. Translation gives CASRGTTGGSDGYTF.

For this clone: Other DNA sequences in this specimen translate into the identical CDR3. The V call is TRBV5-6, the J call TRBJ1-5; D unclear. Germline V gene lookup returns CDR1 SGHDT and CDR2 YYEEEE. The CDR3 sequence is 13 residues long. Trimming stripped 0 bases from V and 7 bases from J, with 8 bases between. This CDR3 is CASSLDPGQPQHF. In DNA, the CDR3 is TGTGCCAGCAGCTTGGACCCCGGGCAGCCCCAGCATTTT.

This clone was seen only a few times. This rearrangement joins TRBV11-1 to TRBJ1-5; perhaps TRBD1 as D (6 bases). V dropped 3 bases and J dropped 4 bases, with 7 bases sitting between them. This CDR3 is built from 13 residues. In germline, CDR1 is SGHAT, CDR2 FQDESV (reference sequence). CDR3 loop: CASSLDRNQPQHF. In DNA, the CDR3 is TGTGCCAGCAGCTTGGACAGAAATCAGCCCCAGCATTTT.

The rearrangement uses TRBV20-1 and TRBJ2-7; 8 bases fit TRBD1. CDR3 size: 11 residues. V lost 7 bases, J lost 7 bases, and 6 bases stayed unmatched. Germline V gene data show CDR1 as DFQATT and CDR2 as SNEGSKA (reference sequence). CDR3 DNA: TGCAGTGGTCGGACAGGGTTGGAGCAGTACTTC. Translation gives CSGRTGLEQYF.

Only one count was recorded for this clone. This chain connects TRBV21-1 to TRBJ1-5. TRBV21-1 has pseudogene status. The CDR3 is made up of 16 amino acids. The CDR3 DNA is TGTGCCAGCAGCAAAGAGGTCCGAGGGAGCAATCAGCCCCAGCATTTT. Its translation is CASSKEVRGSNQPQHF.

The gene calls are TRBV7-6 and TRBJ2-3, with TRBD2 as a possible D gene (6 bases). The germline V and J ends were trimmed by 5 bases and 3 bases, with 21 bases remaining between them. Per germline, CDR1 SGHVS and CDR2 FNYEAQ. The length of the CDR3 is 17 residues. The CDR3 sequence: CASSVQTRPSGTDTQYF. CDR3 in DNA: TGTGCCAGCAGCGTACAGACCCGGCCCAGCGGGACAGATACGCAGTATTTT.

The chain links TRBV4-2 to TRBJ1-4, with 7 bases matching TRBD1. Per the germline V gene, CDR1 is LGHNA and CDR2 is YNFKEQ. The trim removed 0 bases at V and 4 bases at J, leaving 5 bases unmatched. This CDR3 comprises 16 residues. The CDR3 DNA is TGTGCCAGCAGCCAAGAACGGCAGGGGGGTAATGAAAAACTGTTTTTT. Translated: CASSQERQGGNEKLFF.